This T cell receptor (beta chain) was sequenced during a study of tumor and adjacent non-tumor tissue in lung cancer. Study summary: There were about 12 adenocarcinoma, a couple of squamous cell carcinoma and 1 small cell lung cancer cases. Each sample yielded roughly 4 million productive TCRbeta reads on average.

Three rounds of nested PCR, following a modified ARM-PCR protocol, produced the TCRbeta library. TCRdb re-called the multiplex PCR reads with MiXCR, one entry per CDR3 protein. The sample records 55,000 to 75,000 distinct CDR3 sequences, almost 60% being singletons. CDR1 is KGHDR and CDR2 is SFDVKD in the germline V gene. With 10 bases removed from V and 2 bases from J, the gap between germline ends came to 14 bases. The CDR3 has 14 amino acids. This clonotype was seen more than once but under ten times. The template was RNA from unsorted bulk tissue. V gene TRBV24-1 combines with J gene TRBJ1-5; weak D call: TRBD1 (5 bases). The origin of this receptor is a man in his fifties with non-small cell lung cancer. Sequencing was carried out using lung tumor tissue. CDR3 loop: CATSKGQGNQPQHF. CDR3 in DNA: TGTGCCACGAGTAAGGGGCAGGGCAATCAGCCCCAGCATTTT.